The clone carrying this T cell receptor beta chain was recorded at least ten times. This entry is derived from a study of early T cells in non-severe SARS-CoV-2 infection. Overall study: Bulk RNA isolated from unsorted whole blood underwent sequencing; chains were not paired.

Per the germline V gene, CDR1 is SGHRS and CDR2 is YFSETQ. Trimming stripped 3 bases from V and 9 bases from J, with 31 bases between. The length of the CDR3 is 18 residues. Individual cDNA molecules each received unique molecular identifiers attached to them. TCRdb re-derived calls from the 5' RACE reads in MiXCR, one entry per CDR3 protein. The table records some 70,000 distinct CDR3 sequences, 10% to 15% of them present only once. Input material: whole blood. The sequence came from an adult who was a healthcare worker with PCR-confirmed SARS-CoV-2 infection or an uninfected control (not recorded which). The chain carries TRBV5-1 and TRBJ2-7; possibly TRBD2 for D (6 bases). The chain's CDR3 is CASSSGYLEGHKAGWQYF. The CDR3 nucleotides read TGCGCCAGCAGCTCTGGCTATTTGGAGGGCCACAAGGCGGGTTGGCAGTACTTC.